The following is a T cell receptor beta chain sequence with its context. This receptor's antigen is unknown. Nothing much larger sits one base from this clone, and base qualities are not available. These data are taken from a study of blood T cell repertoires in COVID-19 (dated by TCRdb to about 2020). Turning to the overall study: Samples from collaborators originated in the United States, Italy and Spain and spanned both the acute and convalescent phases of COVID-19. The material from the prospective study consisted of cDNA or gDNA derived from T cells, B-cell-depleted T cells, or PBMCs. Deeply sampled blood TCRbeta repertoires from subjects exposed to, actively infected with, or recovered from COVID-19 were included in the dataset. The repertoires were released in a freely available public database meant as a resource for research on the immune response to SARS-CoV-2. Samples came from the ongoing ImmuneRACE study (first 160 participants) plus 1,254 subjects from 6 global collaborators. Nearly every sample came with metadata listing a de-identified subject ID, COVID-19 status, age in years and sex. HLA class I and class II types, where available, came from metadata supplied by the sample provider rather than from assay-based typing. General findings and caveats noted by the study authors: The amount of clinical and demographic metadata varied by source and participant and was provided uncurated.

The immunoSEQ Assay, a bias-controlled multiplex PCR, was used to amplify TCRbeta CDR3 regions from genomic DNA. As for the authors' bioinformatics: The number of nucleated cells in each sample was estimated from the amplification of reference gene primers within the assay. To quantify the absolute abundance of each unique TCRbeta CDR3 rearrangement, sequence reads were collapsed and filtered. Productive Simpson clonality was computed per sample as the square root of Simpson's diversity index over productive rearrangements. What TCRdb holds here is the immuneACCESS table cut down to in-frame rearrangements. Part of the clones is not present; checked against another copy, under half of the missing clones reflect an unresolved V gene, and the others are unexplained. V, J and clone size are taken as reported in that table, and D and trimming were inferred from the DNA itself. The sample has 200,000 to 300,000 clones on record, roughly 84% of them singletons. The ten biggest clones cover 2% to 2.5% of the sample.

Samples from volunteer blood donors who had recovered from COVID-19 were contributed by a second Seattle source. Whole blood was collected in K2EDTA tubes by collaborating institutions according to the institutions' own protocols. For TCRbeta analysis, collaborators shipped samples as frozen whole blood, isolated PBMCs, or DNA extracted from either of those sample types. Measured from the cysteine to the phenylalanine, the CDR3 is 14 residues long. Kept here is only the CDR3 DNA, which spans 42 bases and is read in frame from base 1. CDR1 and CDR2, looked up from the germline V gene, are SNHLY and FYNNEI. Relative to germline, V is 6 bases shorter and J is 4 bases shorter, with 16 bases between their ends.

The V and J genes are TRBV2 and TRBJ2-7; TRBD2 might be the D gene, on 5 matching bases. The sequencing input was peripheral blood. This sequence originates from a man between 35 and 55 years old who had recovered from COVID-19. The bases read TGTGCCAGCAGGGAGAGGGAATTCTCTTACGAGCAGTACTTC. This translates into CASREREFSYEQYF. With all but the CDR3 taken from the reference TRBV2 and TRBJ2-7 genes, the full variable domain is: EPEVTQTPSHQVTQMGQEVILRCVPISNHLYFYWYRQILGQKVEFLVSFYNNEISEKSEIFDDQFSVERPDGSNFTLKIRSTKLEDSAMYFCASREREFSYEQYFGPGTRLTVT.